This TCR beta chain is from a study of OX40 agonist ivuxolimab in advanced cancers. Study-wide findings and caveats: Researchers report that CD8+ T cells had, on average, more expanded clones than CD4+.

On this clone itself: Its matching antigen is unknown.

Clones were read by immunoSEQ multiplex PCR, and TCRdb kept only the in-frame ones, dropping some. The sample comprises some 20,000 clones, around 84% of which are singletons, and 14% rests with the top ten. Blood was sampled at baseline, cycle 4 day 1, and cycle 7 day 1. Sample: CD4+ or CD8+ T cells sorted from blood, taken in a trial of the OX40 agonist ivuxolimab. This clonotype was sampled from an adult with an advanced solid tumor such as melanoma, head and neck, liver or kidney cancer.

CDR3 protein: CASSRKRISTDTQYF. In nucleotides, the CDR3 is TGTGCCAGCAGCCGTAAAAGAATCAGCACAGATACGCAGTATTTT. The V and J genes are TRBV7-9 and TRBJ2-3, with D unclear. The V gene lost 5 bases and the J gene lost 0 bases, with 12 bases spanning the gap. Germline V CDR1 and CDR2: SEHNR, FQNEAQ (reference sequence). The CDR3 runs to 15 residues.